The T cell receptor (beta chain) under discussion was sequenced for a study of blood T cell repertoires in COVID-19. About the research overall: Nucleic acid was either cDNA or gDNA, and it came from T cells, B-cell-depleted T cells, or PBMCs.

Produced via immunoSEQ multiplex PCR; TCRdb's table is partial and in-frame only. Of about 300,000 clones in the sample, 85% were seen once. Germline V CDR1 and CDR2: MNHEY, SMNVEV (reference sequence). The CDR3 has 17 residues. V lost 3 bases and J lost 4; bases outside the gene matches: 6. Everyone who took part was roughly 18 to 89 years old, and they came from about 25 US areas. Each participant's cohort was designated according to participant-reported clinical history. V and J are TRBV27 and TRBJ2-2, with 12 positions matching TRBD2. The TCR sequence derives from a woman aged 25-40 years who had been exposed to COVID-19. The sample was PBMCs or T cells enriched from blood (not recorded which). The CDR3 DNA reads as TGTGCCAGCAGTTTGACGTCTAGCGGGAGGGCCACCGGGGAGCTGTTTTTT. This translates into CASSLTSSGRATGELFF.